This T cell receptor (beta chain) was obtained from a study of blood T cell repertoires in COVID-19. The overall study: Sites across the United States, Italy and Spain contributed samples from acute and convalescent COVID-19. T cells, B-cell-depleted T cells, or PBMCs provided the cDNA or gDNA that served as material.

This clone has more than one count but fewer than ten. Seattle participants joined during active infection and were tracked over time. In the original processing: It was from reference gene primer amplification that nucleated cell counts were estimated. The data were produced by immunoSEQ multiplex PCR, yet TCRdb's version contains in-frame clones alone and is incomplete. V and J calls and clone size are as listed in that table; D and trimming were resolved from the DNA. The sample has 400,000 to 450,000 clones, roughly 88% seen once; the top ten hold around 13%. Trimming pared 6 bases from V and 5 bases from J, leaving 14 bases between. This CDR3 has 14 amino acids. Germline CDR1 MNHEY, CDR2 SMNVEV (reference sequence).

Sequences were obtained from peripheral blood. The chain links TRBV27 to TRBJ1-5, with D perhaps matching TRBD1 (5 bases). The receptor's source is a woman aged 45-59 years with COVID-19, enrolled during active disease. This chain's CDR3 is CASRATGRDQPQHF. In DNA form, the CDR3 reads TGTGCCAGCAGAGCTACAGGTAGGGATCAGCCCCAGCATTTT.